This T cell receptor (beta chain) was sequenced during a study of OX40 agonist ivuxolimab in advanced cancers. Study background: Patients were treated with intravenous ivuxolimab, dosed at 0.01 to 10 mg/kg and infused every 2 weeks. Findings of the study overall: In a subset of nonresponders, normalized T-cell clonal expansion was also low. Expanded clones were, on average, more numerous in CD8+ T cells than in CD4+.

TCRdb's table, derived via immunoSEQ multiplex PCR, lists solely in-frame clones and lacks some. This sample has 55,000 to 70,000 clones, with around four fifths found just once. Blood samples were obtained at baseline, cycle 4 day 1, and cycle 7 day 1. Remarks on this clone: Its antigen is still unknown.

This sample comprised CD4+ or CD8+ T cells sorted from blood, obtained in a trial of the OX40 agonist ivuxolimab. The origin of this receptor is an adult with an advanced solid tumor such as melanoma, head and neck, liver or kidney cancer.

CDR3 coding DNA: TGTGCCACCAGCTCTAGAAGGGACAGGCCGGAAGGCTACACCTTC. It specifies CATSSRRDRPEGYTF. J is TRBJ1-2 and V is TRBV15; TRBD1 matches 8 bases. CDR3 size: 15 residues. Trimming removed 5 bases from V and 8 bases from J; junction bases left unmatched: 13. The germline V gene encodes CDR1 LNHNV and CDR2 YYDKDF (reference sequence).